The subject of this entry is one TCR beta chain. The data stem from a study of shared clonotypes between healthy human individuals. Germline CDR1 reads SGHNT; CDR2 reads YYREEE (reference sequence). This CDR3 is 15 amino acids long. J was trimmed by 8 bases and V by 1 base; bases with no gene match: 11. The sorted-subset replicate PCRs were given around 200 ng DNA, which is approximately 30,000 T cell genomes. Method: immunoSEQ multiplex PCR; TCRdb's copy keeps in-frame clones and lacks some. This table has roughly 2,300,000 clones, approximately 90% appearing once. The TCR sequence derives from a man aged 18-30 years in good health. Some clones in this sample may be carry-over from other donors' samples. The source material was naive CD4+ T cells from PBMCs. Subset: CD45RA+ positively selected. V gene TRBV5-4 combines with J gene TRBJ1-2, with 7 bases matching TRBD1. In DNA, the CDR3 is TGTGCCAGCAGCTTGTTAGGGGGCGCTTTAGGAGGCTACACCTTC. This codes for CASSLLGGALGGYTF.